Below are 20 T cell receptor beta chains sequenced from a single sample in a study of Ad26.COV2.S vaccination and SARS-CoV-2 variants. Treatment denoted: some 20 received Ad26.COV2.S at low or high dose, single or two shots; 5 received placebo; per-sample allocation not given. Samples analyzed were those drawn on day 63 after the first vaccine or placebo injection. Generated by immunoSEQ multiplex PCR, the TCRdb table keeps only in-frame clones and is missing some. The top ten hold around 13% of the sample, which has roughly 500,000 clones, approximately 88% seen once. The sequences come from peripheral blood, collected in a trial of Ad26.COV2.S vaccine versus placebo. These receptors came from a person between 18 and 65 years old who received the Ad26.COV2.S COVID-19 vaccine or a placebo.

This chain connects TRBV9 to TRBJ2-2; the D is unclear. The CDR3 totals 15 residues. Germline-derived CDR1 and CDR2 are SGDLS and YYNGEE. Trimming stripped 4 bases from V and 0 bases from J, with 10 bases between. The CDR3 sequence is CASSKSPTNTGELFF. The CDR3 DNA sequence: TGTGCCAGCAGCAAGAGCCCGACGAACACCGGGGAGCTGTTTTTT.

The chain links TRBV7-9 to TRBJ2-1; 10 bases map to TRBD1. The junction had 15 bases not matched to a gene; V was cut back by 6 bases and J by 7 bases. The CDR3 sequence is 17 residues long. Germline CDR1 is SEHNR and CDR2 is FQNEAQ (reference sequence). CDR3 region: CASSFTPGQGILNEQFF. The CDR3 DNA reads TGTGCCAGCAGTTTCACTCCGGGACAGGGGATATTGAATGAGCAGTTCTTC.

The table lists this clone with a count of one. The chain has TRBV5-4 and TRBJ2-3, with TRBD2 matching 14 bases. V trimming: 7 bases; J trimming: 2 bases; junction bases outside the gene matches: 6. The CDR3 spans 16 residues. Germline V CDR1 and CDR2: SGHNT, YYREEE (reference sequence). Here the CDR3 reads CASRTSGGHVTDTQYF. The CDR3 nucleotides read TGTGCCAGCCGGACTAGCGGGGGGCATGTCACAGATACGCAGTATTTT. Full variable domain (rest looked up from reference TRBV5-4 and TRBJ2-3): ETGVTQSPTHLIKTRGQQVTLRCSSQSGHNTVSWYQQALGQGPQFIFQYYREEENGRGNFPPRFSGLQFPNYSSELNVNALELDDSALYLCASRTSGGHVTDTQYFGPGTRLTVL.

The J gene is TRBJ1-1, the V gene TRBV6-6; 7 bases agree with TRBD1. The V segment lost 2 bases and the J segment 4 bases; nucleotides outside the gene matches: 4. CDR3 length equals 14 residues. Looked up from germline, CDR1 is MNHNY and CDR2 is SVGAGI (reference sequence). CDR3 residues: CASSYGPGGTEAFF. In DNA, the CDR3 is TGTGCCAGCAGTTACGGGCCAGGGGGCACTGAAGCTTTCTTT.

The genes are TRBV4-2 and TRBJ2-2, with 14 positions matching TRBD2. The CDR3 has 20 amino acids. J lost 1 base, V lost 3 bases, and 10 bases had no gene match. CDR1 and CDR2 from the germline V gene are LGHNA and YNFKEQ. Written as DNA, the CDR3 is TGTGCCAGCAGCCAGTCCCCTCTGACTAGCGGGAGGGTGAACACCGGGGAGCTGTTTTTT. This translates into CASSQSPLTSGRVNTGELFF.

The chain links TRBV2 to TRBJ2-2, with 9 positions matching TRBD1. CDR3 length: 15 residues. Germline V gives CDR1 SNHLY, CDR2 FYNNEI. Losses at the gene ends were 6 bases for V and 6 bases for J; bases not matched to a gene: 8. CDR3 in amino acids: CASRLDRGEAGELFF. In nucleotides, the CDR3 is TGTGCCAGCAGACTCGACAGGGGGGAGGCCGGGGAGCTGTTTTTT.

The chain has TRBV29-1 and TRBJ2-6; the match to TRBD1 covers 8 bases. Germline V gene lookup returns CDR1 SQVTM and CDR2 ANQGSEA. V gave up 5 bases and J gave up 0 bases; unmatched junction bases: 9. The length of the CDR3 is 17 residues. The CDR3 spells CSVRQGTPSSGANVLTF. CDR3 DNA sequence: TGCAGCGTTCGACAGGGGACCCCCAGCTCTGGGGCCAACGTCCTGACTTTC.

The chain is built from TRBV29-1 and TRBJ2-1; D may be TRBD1 (5 bases). V dropped 5 bases and J dropped 9 bases, with 8 bases sitting between them. The CDR3 runs 10 residues. CDR1 is SQVTM and CDR2 is ANQGSEA in the germline V gene. This CDR3 reads CSVLQGEQFF. In DNA form, the CDR3 reads TGCAGCGTTCTGCAGGGTGAGCAGTTCTTC.

This clone has more than one count but fewer than ten. This chain joins TRBV9 and TRBJ2-1; unclear D gene. The germline CDR1 and CDR2 sequences are SGDLS and YYNGEE. The V end lost 0 bases, the J end lost 3 bases, and 7 bases lay between the germline ends. The CDR3 extends over 14 amino acids. The CDR3 DNA reads as TGTGCCAGCAGCGTAGACGGAAACTACAATGAGCAGTTCTTC. Translation gives CASSVDGNYNEQFF.

V and J are TRBV9 and TRBJ1-3; tentative D call: TRBD1 (5 bases). This CDR3 has 17 amino acids. V lost 4 bases, J lost 0 bases, and 17 bases lay in between. From germline, CDR1 is SGDLS and CDR2 YYNGEE. The CDR3 protein is CASSFRDGRGSGNTIYF. CDR3 bases: TGTGCCAGCAGCTTCCGGGACGGGAGGGGCTCTGGAAACACCATATATTTT.

The chain links TRBV5-1 to TRBJ2-5; weak D call: TRBD1 (6 bases). CDR1 is SGHRS and CDR2 is YFSETQ in the germline V gene. The ends were cut back, 5 bases at V and 3 bases at J, with 8 bases in the middle. CDR3 length: 12 residues. Written as DNA, the CDR3 is TGCGCCAGCAGTCCAGGGGAAGAGACCCAGTACTTC. It codes for CASSPGEETQYF.

The V and J genes are TRBV19 and TRBJ1-1; D gene ambiguous. V was cut by 5 bases and J by 0 bases, with 13 bases left in between. Germline values: CDR1 LNHDA, CDR2 SQIVND (reference sequence). This CDR3 spans 15 amino acids. CDR3 in DNA: TGTGCCAGTAGTGGGCGTGACTACATGAACACTGAAGCTTTCTTT. Its translation is CASSGRDYMNTEAFF.

The chain has TRBV29-1 and TRBJ1-1; tentative D call: TRBD1 (6 bases). V lost 3 bases, J lost 10 bases, and 9 bases lay in between. The CDR3 totals 10 residues. CDR1 and CDR2 from the germline V gene are SQVTM and ANQGSEA. CDR3 DNA: TGCAGCGTTGAGGGGGGGGCAGCTTTCTTT. Amino acid sequence: CSVEGGAAFF. The full variable domain, its missing parts supplied by reference TRBV29-1 and TRBJ1-1, is SAVISQKPSRDICQRGTSLTIQCQVDSQVTMMFWYRQQPGQSLTLIATANQGSEATYESGFVIDKFPISRPNLTFSTLTVSNMSPEDSSIYLCSVEGGAAFFGQGTRLTVV.

This chain connects TRBV28 to TRBJ1-2, with unresolved D. Trimming stripped 2 bases from V and 0 bases from J, with 13 bases between. This CDR3 has 16 residues. Looked up from germline, CDR1 is MDHEN and CDR2 is SYDVKM. CDR3 in DNA: TGTGCCAGCAGTTTAAGCGTGCCAACCACTAACTATGGCTACACCTTC. Translated: CASSLSVPTTNYGYTF.

The CDR3 is CASSPSRGGEQYF. The CDR3 bases are TGTGCCAGCAGCCCCTCCAGGGGAGGCGAGCAGTACTTC. The chain employs TRBV11-2 and TRBJ2-7, with D tentatively TRBD1 or TRBD2 (6 bases each). The CDR3 sequence is 13 residues long. Looked up from germline, CDR1 is SGHAT and CDR2 is FQNNGV. Between the trimmed V and J ends, which lost 5 bases and 6 bases, there was a span of 14 bases.

The rearrangement links TRBV7-7 to TRBJ2-2; TRBD1 agrees at 10 bases. The germline CDR1 and CDR2 sequences are SSHAT and FNYEAQ (reference sequence). CDR3 length: 17 amino acids. After removal of 4 bases from V and 7 bases from J, the junction contained 12 bases not matched to a gene. CDR3 bases: TGTGCCAGCAGCTCCTACCCGAGACAGGGGGCTGACGGGGAGCTGTTTTTT. It is translated as CASSSYPRQGADGELFF.

This sequence joins TRBV4-3 and TRBJ2-3, with D possibly being TRBD2 (6 bases). The V gene's germline CDR1 is LGHNA and CDR2 YSLEER. The CDR3 consists of 15 residues. Trimming stripped 1 base from V and 0 bases from J, with 8 bases between. This CDR3 is CASSQVSGSTDTQYF. In DNA form, the CDR3 reads TGCGCCAGCAGCCAAGTGAGCGGGAGCACAGATACGCAGTATTTT.

The chain has TRBV28 and TRBJ1-2; no definite D call. Trimming removed 0 bases at V and 5 bases at J, with 1 base between. Germline V gene sequence: CDR1 MDHEN, CDR2 SYDVKM. This CDR3 has 11 amino acids. The CDR3 region is CASSLWYGYTF. DNA for the CDR3: TGTGCCAGCAGTTTATGGTATGGCTACACCTTC.

V usage is TRBV19 and J usage is TRBJ2-3; TRBD2 matches 14 bases. V shed 5 bases, J shed 3 bases, and the junction held 10 bases outside the gene matches. CDR3 size: 18 residues. Germline CDR1 and CDR2: LNHDA and SQIVND (reference sequence). The CDR3 DNA is TGTGCCAGTAGTTTGCCGGGACTAGCGGGAGTTTCTACAGATACGCAGTATTTT. The encoded protein is CASSLPGLAGVSTDTQYF.

This rearrangement joins TRBV6-5 to TRBJ2-1; 8 positions agree with TRBD2. The germline V gene encodes CDR1 MNHEY and CDR2 SVGAGI. The CDR3 loop spans 15 amino acids. J was trimmed by 2 bases and V by 3 bases; bases with no gene match: 3. The CDR3 sequence is CASSYRTSPYNEQFF. CDR3 sequence (DNA): TGTGCCAGCAGTTATCGGACTAGCCCCTACAATGAGCAGTTCTTC.